The 22 T cell receptor beta chains below come from one sample, sequenced in a study of blood T cells in healthy people across ages. Combining a sample-barcoded 5' primer with a J-beta primer mix, a second PCR ran for about 7 to 11 cycles. TCRdb fed the 5' RACE reads into MiXCR, producing one record per CDR3 protein. The sample holds fewer than 1,000,000 distinct CDR3 sequences, around half seen once. Source material: blood. The origin of the receptors is an elderly man in good health.

In its sample, this clonotype was seen many times. The chain combines TRBV29-1 with TRBJ2-3; D is perhaps TRBD2 (5 bases). Germline-derived CDR1 and CDR2 are SQVTM and ANQGSEA. V dropped 2 bases and J dropped 5 bases, with 8 bases sitting between them. The length of the CDR3 is 12 residues. The CDR3 here is CSVEFGGDTQYF. The CDR3 nucleotides read TGCAGCGTTGAATTTGGAGGAGATACGCAGTATTTT.

This clonotype was counted between two and nine times. The chain combines TRBV3-1 with TRBJ2-7, with D maybe TRBD2 (5 bases). The CDR3 loop spans 15 amino acids. V dropped 2 bases and J dropped 2 bases, with 13 bases sitting between them. In germline, CDR1 is LGHDT, CDR2 YNNKEL (reference sequence). The DNA of the CDR3 is TGTGCCAGCAGCCAATACATCGGGGTAGCCTACGAGCAGTACTTC. Amino acid sequence: CASSQYIGVAYEQYF.

J is TRBJ2-5 and V is TRBV5-5; D unclear. The V gene's germline CDR1 is SGHKS and CDR2 YYEKEE (reference sequence). The CDR3 spans 13 residues. Trimming removed 3 bases at V and 5 bases at J, with 11 bases between. In DNA form, the CDR3 reads TGTGCCAGCAGCTCCGGATTTCAGGAGACCCAGTACTTC. Amino acids: CASSSGFQETQYF.

The chain has TRBV5-1 and TRBJ2-3; no definite D call. Deletions cut 2 bases from V and 3 bases from J, with 7 bases between. The germline CDR1 and CDR2 sequences are SGHRS and YFSETQ. This CDR3 region has 13 residues. This CDR3 is CASSFRTTDTQYF. The CDR3 DNA sequence: TGCGCCAGCAGCTTCAGGACGACAGATACGCAGTATTTT.

This clonotype appeared a single time. The chain carries TRBV30 and TRBJ2-7; 9 bases agree with TRBD1. Per the germline V gene, CDR1 is GTSNPN and CDR2 is SVGIG (reference sequence). The CDR3 is made up of 12 amino acids. J lost 7 bases, V lost 5 bases, and 6 bases had no gene match. The CDR3 is CAWGTGRDEQYF. CDR3 nucleotides: TGTGCCTGGGGGACAGGGAGGGATGAGCAGTACTTC.

This chain connects TRBV19 to TRBJ2-1; 7 positions match TRBD2. Germline trimming cut 5 bases from V and 1 base from J; bases unmatched to any gene: 8. Germline V lookup: CDR1 LNHDA, CDR2 SQIVND (reference sequence). This CDR3 region has 16 residues. The CDR3 DNA sequence: TGTGCCAGTAGTCCTTTTAGCGGGTCTTCCTACAATGAGCAGTTCTTC. It specifies CASSPFSGSSYNEQFF.

This clonotype was observed a few times. The rearrangement links TRBV18 to TRBJ2-1; 9 nucleotides align to TRBD2. With 0 bases clipped from V and 3 bases from J, the junction kept 3 bases outside the gene matches. Germline V gene lookup returns CDR1 KGHSH and CDR2 LQKENI. This CDR3 is 16 amino acids long. The CDR3 loop is CASSPPSGSYYNEQFF. The CDR3 DNA sequence: TGTGCCAGCTCACCACCTAGCGGGAGTTACTACAATGAGCAGTTCTTC.

This clonotype was recorded a few times. The chain couples TRBV30 to TRBJ2-5; D unresolved. V lost 4 bases and J 4 bases, leaving 13 bases between the germline ends. CDR3 length: 13 residues. Per the germline V gene, CDR1 is GTSNPN and CDR2 is SVGIG (reference sequence). The CDR3 nucleotides read TGTGCCTGGAATATAATCCCGTCAGAGACCCAGTACTTC. This gives the protein CAWNIIPSETQYF. Based on the CDR3 plus reference TRBV30 and TRBJ2-5, the full variable domain is SQTIHQWPATLVQPVGSPLSLECTVEGTSNPNLYWYRQAAGRGLQLLFYSVGIGQISSEVPQNLSASRPQDRQFILSSKKLLLSDSGFYLCAWNIIPSETQYFGPGTRLLVL.

This chain links TRBV5-1 with TRBJ2-1; 15 nucleotides agree with TRBD2. The CDR3 extends over 17 amino acids. The V gene's germline CDR1 is SGHRS and CDR2 YFSETQ. The junction had 3 bases not matched to a gene; V was cut back by 3 bases and J by 2 bases. The CDR3 nucleotides read TGCGCCAGCAGCTCGGGACTAGCGGGAGGTACCTACAATGAGCAGTTCTTC. Its translation: CASSSGLAGGTYNEQFF.

The chain has TRBV3-1 and TRBJ2-5; possible D gene TRBD2, 7 bases. V shed 3 bases and J shed 2 bases, with 13 bases lying between them. Germline V CDR1 and CDR2: LGHDT, YNNKEL (reference sequence). The CDR3 loop spans 15 amino acids. CDR3 bases: TGTGCCAGCAGCCAGGGGGGGCTTGAACAAGAGACCCAGTACTTC. Its protein product is CASSQGGLEQETQYF.

The J gene is TRBJ1-2, the V gene TRBV7-8; 7 nucleotides match TRBD1. The CDR3 has 14 amino acids. CDR1 and CDR2 from the germline V gene are SGHVS and FQNEAQ. J lost 4 bases, V lost 5 bases, and 7 bases had no gene match. As DNA, the CDR3 is TGTGCCAGCAGCCCGGGGGACAGAGCCTATGGCTACACCTTC. Translation: CASSPGDRAYGYTF.

Concerning this clonotype: Compared with germline, one end of the junction differs, possibly owing to a read error. The chain combines TRBV6-6 with TRBJ2-3, with 8 bases identical to TRBD2. Germline V CDR1 and CDR2: MNHNY, SVGAGI (reference sequence). The CDR3 is 16 amino acids. CDR3: CAISYSYGGGTDTQYF. The CDR3 coding sequence is TGTGCCATCAGTTACTCGTACGGGGGGGGCACAGATACGCAGTATTTT.

This clonotype was detected only once. The chain uses TRBV5-1 and TRBJ2-2; a weak D match, TRBD2 (6 bases). The V end was cut by 4 bases, the J end by 1 base, with 11 bases between. This CDR3 has 15 residues. The germline V gene encodes CDR1 SGHRS and CDR2 YFSETQ. This CDR3 is CASSGGDLNTGELFF. In nucleotides, the CDR3 is TGCGCCAGCAGCGGAGGGGACCTGAACACCGGGGAGCTGTTTTTT.

Only a few counts were recorded for this clonotype. A much larger clone lies one base from this, so it may be a read error. The J gene is TRBJ2-5, the V gene TRBV5-1; unclear D gene. This CDR3 contains 14 residues. V was clipped by 4 bases and J by 2 bases, with 12 bases between them. From germline, CDR1 is SGHRS and CDR2 YFSETQ. The CDR3 loop reads CASSVLDQQETQYF. CDR3 bases: TGCGCCAGCAGCGTGTTGGATCAACAAGAGACCCAGTACTTC.

To note about this clonotype: The germline gene is not matched at one end of the junction; a read error may be the cause. The chain has TRBV7-9 and TRBJ2-6, with D tentatively TRBD1 or TRBD2 (5 bases each). The CDR3 contains 16 residues. Germline V gene data show CDR1 as SEHNR and CDR2 as FQNEAQ (reference sequence). Here the CDR3 DNA reads TGTGTCAGCAGCTTGAGGGGTCTCTCTGGGGCCAACGTCCCGACTTTC. Amino acids: CVSSLRGLSGANVPTF.

In regard to this clonotype: A read error may explain this, as a much larger clone is one base away. This chain links TRBV12-3 or TRBV12-4 with TRBJ2-5; no definite D call. The DNA end lines up better with TRBJ2-1; the J call may be wrong. The length of the CDR3 is 14 residues. The CDR3 DNA reads TGTGCCAGCAGTAACCCTCATCGACAAGAGACCCAGTTCTTC. Encoded protein: CASSNPHRQETQFF.

CDR3 nucleotides: TGCGCCAGCAGCATCGCCGGGACAGGCAACTATGGCTACACCTTC. Translated: CASSIAGTGNYGYTF. The genes are TRBV5-1 and TRBJ1-2; TRBD1 agrees at 8 bases. The J segment lost 2 bases and the V segment lost 4 bases, leaving 7 bases of the junction unmatched. Germline values: CDR1 SGHRS, CDR2 YFSETQ. The CDR3 totals 15 residues.

The V and J genes are TRBV28 and TRBJ2-7; TRBD2 matches 7 bases. The CDR3 extends over 16 amino acids. The V segment lost 6 bases and the J segment 3 bases; nucleotides outside the gene matches: 14. Germline lookup yields CDR1 MDHEN and CDR2 SYDVKM. This CDR3 is CASSLSRDGEGYEQYF. DNA of the CDR3: TGTGCCAGCAGCCTCTCCCGGGACGGGGAGGGCTACGAGCAGTACTTC.

For this clonotype: This could be a read error, since a much larger clone is one nucleotide away. The chain carries TRBV20-1 and TRBJ2-5; TRBD2 matches 9 bases. V shed 3 bases and J 11 bases; nucleotides not matched to a gene: 16. Germline V CDR1 and CDR2: DFQATT, SNEGSKA (reference sequence). The CDR3 has 15 residues. CDR3 nucleotides: TGCAGTGCTAGCAAGCGGGGGGACTCCTACAATGAGCAGTACTTC. This translates into CSASKRGDSYNEQYF.

There are many counts of this clonotype. V and J are TRBV7-3 and TRBJ2-7; the match to TRBD2 covers 9 bases. The germline CDR1 and CDR2 sequences are SGHTA and FQGTGA. This CDR3 region has 15 residues. Trimming removed 8 bases from V and 5 bases from J; junction bases left unmatched: 13. This CDR3 is CASSPNSGSIHEQYF. The DNA for the CDR3 is TGTGCCAGCTCCCCTAATAGCGGGAGCATCCACGAGCAGTACTTC.

The V and J genes are TRBV12-3 or TRBV12-4 and TRBJ2-7, with D perhaps matching TRBD1 (6 bases). V lost 4 bases and J 6 bases, leaving 22 bases between the germline ends. The length of the CDR3 is 16 residues. The CDR3 sequence: CASSSRGGRGPLEQYF. CDR3 bases: TGTGCCAGCAGTTCTCGTGGTGGCAGGGGTCCTCTCGAGCAGTACTTC.

Of note for this clonotype: One end of the junction does not line up with germline, which may come from a read error. In nucleotides, the CDR3 is TGTGCCAGCAGCCCCCCTAGCGGGTTGAGCTCCTGCAATGAGCAGTTCTTC. It specifies CASSPPSGLSSCNEQFF. J is TRBJ2-1 and V is TRBV3-1; 8 positions match TRBD2. This CDR3 has 17 amino acids. Germline-derived CDR1 and CDR2 are LGHDT and YNNKEL (reference sequence).